One and the same sample provided the 26 T cell receptor beta chains below, sequenced in a study of CD8 T cells in Susac syndrome. RNA was extracted with the RNeasy kit, and a quantity of roughly 0.5 to 1 ug was reverse transcribed using random hexamers. MiXCR, run by TCRdb on the immunoSEQ multiplex PCR reads, gives a single entry per CDR3 protein. The table records a few hundred thousand distinct CDR3 sequences, 80% to 95% of them present only once. The sequencing sample was made of CD8+ T cells from PBMCs. The receptors here all came from a human donor with multiple sclerosis.

The chain recombines TRBV6-2 or TRBV6-3 with TRBJ2-3, with 7 bases fitting TRBD2. This CDR3 region has 17 residues. The V gene's germline CDR1 is MNHEY and CDR2 SVGEGT. V shed 0 bases and J 0 bases; nucleotides not matched to a gene: 6. The CDR3 DNA is TGTGCCAGCAGTTACTCCCCGAGCGGGGAAAGCACAGATACGCAGTATTTT. Its protein is CASSYSPSGESTDTQYF.

This clonotype was seen just once. The V and J genes are TRBV5-1 and TRBJ1-4; the match to TRBD1 covers 8 bases. V shed 2 bases, J shed 3 bases, and the junction held 3 bases outside the gene matches. Germline CDR1 SGHRS, CDR2 YFSETQ. CDR3 length: 15 residues. The CDR3 region is CASSLGQGANEKLFF. The CDR3 region has the DNA TGCGCCAGCAGCTTAGGACAGGGAGCTAATGAAAAACTGTTTTTT.

The chain couples TRBV19 to TRBJ1-5; D unclear. Germline lookup yields CDR1 LNHDA and CDR2 SQIVND (reference sequence). V gave up 0 bases and J gave up 6 bases, with 12 bases separating them. The CDR3 spans 15 residues. Here the CDR3 DNA reads TGTGCCAGTAGTATAGACGACATCCCGGGTCAGCCCCAGCATTTT. Translated: CASSIDDIPGQPQHF.

The genes are TRBV4-3 and TRBJ1-4; D may be TRBD1 (6 bases). Trimming cost V 1 base and J 8 bases, with 14 bases left between them. This CDR3 contains 15 residues. Germline CDR1 and CDR2: LGHNA and YSLEER. The CDR3, as DNA: TGCGCCAGCAGCCAAGGGGGGGCCTTGGGGGAAAAACTGTTTTTT. The encoded protein is CASSQGGALGEKLFF.

The chain links TRBV29-1 to TRBJ2-7; D is unresolved. The CDR3 is 14 residues long. The V gene's germline CDR1 is SQVTM and CDR2 ANQGSEA. V was cut by 0 bases and J by 2 bases, with 11 bases left in between. The CDR3 coding sequence is TGCAGCGTTGAAGATGGGGTCGTTCCCTACGAGCAGTACTTC. Translated, it gives CSVEDGVVPYEQYF.

The chain combines TRBV5-4 with TRBJ2-1; no firm D call. CDR1 SGHNT and CDR2 YYREEE come from the germline V gene (reference sequence). The CDR3 sequence is 12 residues long. The V end lost 4 bases, the J end lost 7 bases, and 9 bases lay between the germline ends. CDR3 region: CASSPAANEQFF. DNA for the CDR3: TGTGCCAGCAGCCCAGCAGCGAATGAGCAGTTCTTC.

The CDR3 region has the DNA TGCAGTGCTAGCTCAGGGACCCATGGCTACACCTTC. It translates to CSASSGTHGYTF. The chain recombines TRBV20-1 with TRBJ1-2, with D perhaps matching TRBD1 (5 bases). The V gene lost 3 bases and the J gene lost 6 bases, with 11 bases spanning the gap. CDR1 DFQATT and CDR2 SNEGSKA come from the germline V gene (reference sequence). There are 12 residues in the CDR3.

CDR3 region: CASSLGNYNEQFF. The CDR3 DNA is TGTGCCAGCAGCTTGGGCAATTACAATGAGCAGTTCTTC. The chain recombines TRBV5-6 with TRBJ2-1, with D unclear. CDR3 length: 13 residues. CDR1 is SGHDT, CDR2 YYEEEE, per germline. The ends were cut back, 0 bases at V and 4 bases at J, with 5 bases in the middle.

V gene TRBV3-1 combines with J gene TRBJ2-3; 10 bases agree with TRBD2. Per germline, CDR1 LGHDT and CDR2 YNNKEL (reference sequence). V shed 2 bases and J 1 base; nucleotides not matched to a gene: 3. The CDR3 has 16 residues. The CDR3 protein is CASSQHGLAGTDTQYF. As DNA, the CDR3 is TGTGCCAGCAGCCAACACGGACTAGCGGGCACAGATACGCAGTATTTT.

V usage is TRBV27 and J usage is TRBJ1-1, with D unclear. Germline V gives CDR1 MNHEY, CDR2 SMNVEV (reference sequence). The CDR3 is made up of 15 amino acids. V shed 8 bases and J shed 1 base, with 17 bases lying between them. CDR3 nucleotide sequence: TGTGCCAGCGTTGACCGCTCCCCGTGGAACACTGAAGCTTTCTTT. This translates into CASVDRSPWNTEAFF.

The CDR3 DNA reads TGTGCCAGCAGCATAAGTGGAAGGGGGCTTGAAGCTTTCTTT. Residues: CASSISGRGLEAFF. V usage is TRBV7-8 and J usage is TRBJ1-1; 7 positions match TRBD1. V trimming: 5 bases; J trimming: 7 bases; junction bases outside the gene matches: 10. The CDR3 runs to 14 residues. The germline CDR1 and CDR2 sequences are SGHVS and FQNEAQ.

V gene TRBV29-1 combines with J gene TRBJ2-7; 7 positions match TRBD1. CDR1 and CDR2 (germline): SQVTM, ANQGSEA. V lost 6 bases and J lost 2; bases outside the gene matches: 7. The CDR3 is 13 amino acids. DNA for the CDR3: TGCAGCGTACTAAGGACAGGAACCTACGAGCAGTACTTC. Its protein product is CSVLRTGTYEQYF.

The V and J genes are TRBV19 and TRBJ2-7, with a tentative D call TRBD2 (5 bases). Trimming shortened V by 3 bases and J by 6 bases, and 12 bases separated the two germline ends. The CDR3 runs to 13 residues. Per germline, CDR1 LNHDA and CDR2 SQIVND (reference sequence). CDR3 region: CASSIGGEGEQYF. In nucleotides, the CDR3 is TGTGCCAGTAGTATCGGCGGAGAGGGCGAGCAGTACTTC.

The rearrangement links TRBV12-3 or TRBV12-4 to TRBJ2-3, with D maybe TRBD1 (6 bases). With 8 bases removed from V and 6 bases from J, the gap between germline ends came to 15 bases. There are 13 residues in the CDR3. The CDR3 DNA is TGTGCCAGCGGGGGCTGGGGCGCGGATACGCAGTATTTT. This gives the protein CASGGWGADTQYF.

This clonotype has a handful of counts. An end of the junction does not agree with germline; a read error may underlie this. The chain uses TRBV30 and TRBJ1-6, with D possibly TRBD1 on 5 matching bases. The germline CDR1 and CDR2 sequences are GTSNPN and SVGIG (reference sequence). The CDR3 contains 14 residues. The CDR3 DNA is TGTGCCTGGAGCTCCGGGACCGGAAATTCCCCCCTCCACTTT. It codes for CAWSSGTGNSPLHF. The whole variable domain, filled in from reference TRBV30 and TRBJ1-6, reads SQTIHQWPATLVQPVGSPLSLECTVEGTSNPNLYWYRQAAGRGLQLLFYSVGIGQISSEVPQNLSASRPQDRQFILSSKKLLLSDSGFYLCAWSSGTGNSPLHFGNGTRLTVT.

The chain employs TRBV10-3 and TRBJ2-7; D not certain. CDR3 length equals 14 residues. V was pared by 6 bases and J by 6 bases, with 18 bases between. Germline values: CDR1 ENHRY, CDR2 SYGVKD. The CDR3 DNA reads as TGTGCCATCAGGCCCGCAAAGGACCTCCCCGAGCAGTACTTC. Translation: CAIRPAKDLPEQYF.

The J gene is TRBJ2-1, the V gene TRBV15; 9 nucleotides align to TRBD2. This CDR3 has 13 residues. The germline CDR1 and CDR2 sequences are LNHNV and YYDKDF (reference sequence). Losses at the gene ends were 3 bases for V and 8 bases for J; bases not matched to a gene: 2. The CDR3, as DNA: TGTGCCACCAGCAGGCGGGGGGGGGATGAGCAGTTCTTC. Protein: CATSRRGGDEQFF.

The genes are TRBV29-1 and TRBJ2-5; D assignment may be TRBD1 or TRBD2 (5 bases each). Germline CDR1 SQVTM, CDR2 ANQGSEA. Trimming shortened V by 4 bases and J by 4 bases, and 16 bases separated the two germline ends. The CDR3 has 14 amino acids. CDR3 bases: TGCAGCGTTGTGGCGGCCGATGGGGGAGAGACCCAGTACTTC. This codes for CSVVAADGGETQYF.

J is TRBJ1-2 and V is TRBV2; a weak D match, TRBD1 (6 bases). The CDR3 is made up of 11 amino acids. Trimming left V 6 bases short and J 5 bases short, with 7 bases between. The V gene's germline CDR1 is SNHLY and CDR2 FYNNEI. This chain's CDR3 is CASRDSYGYTF. The CDR3 region has the DNA TGTGCCAGCAGGGACAGTTATGGCTACACCTTC.

This chain uses TRBV19 with TRBJ2-2; 7 bases agree with TRBD2. In germline, CDR1 is LNHDA, CDR2 SQIVND (reference sequence). V lost 1 base and J lost 5; bases outside the gene matches: 1. The CDR3 is made up of 14 amino acids. The CDR3 coding sequence is TGTGCCAGTAGTATAGGGGGAGGGACCGGGGAGCTGTTTTTT. Translating gives CASSIGGGTGELFF.

The gene calls are TRBV7-6 and TRBJ2-3; D is undetermined. Germline V gives CDR1 SGHVS, CDR2 FNYEAQ. The V end lost 5 bases, the J end lost 0 bases, and 12 bases lay between the germline ends. The CDR3 extends over 15 amino acids. CDR3 nucleotide sequence: TGTGCCAGCAGCCCAGACCCCGACAGCACAGATACGCAGTATTTT. Protein product: CASSPDPDSTDTQYF.

The gene calls are TRBV20-1 and TRBJ1-5; a possible D gene is TRBD1 (6 bases). The CDR3 extends over 14 amino acids. Trimming shortened V by 0 bases and J by 8 bases, and 14 bases separated the two germline ends. Germline V gene sequence: CDR1 DFQATT, CDR2 SNEGSKA (reference sequence). CDR3 DNA sequence: TGCAGTGCTAGAGATACTGGGGGCGAAGAGCCCCAGCATTTT. As protein: CSARDTGGEEPQHF.

This chain connects TRBV29-1 to TRBJ2-1, with 8 bases aligning to TRBD2. Per germline, CDR1 SQVTM and CDR2 ANQGSEA. The trim removed 0 bases at V and 12 bases at J, leaving 7 bases unmatched. The CDR3 extends over 13 amino acids. DNA for the CDR3: TGCAGCGTTGAAGATTTCCGAAGCGGGGGGCAGTTCTTC. Translated, it gives CSVEDFRSGGQFF.

The chain joins TRBV7-9 to TRBJ2-7; tentatively, D is TRBD1 (5 bases). This CDR3 is 15 amino acids long. V lost 1 base, J lost 3 bases, and 13 bases lay in between. The germline gives CDR1 SEHNR, CDR2 FQNEAQ (reference sequence). The CDR3 sequence: CASSLGRGEGYEQYF. As DNA, the CDR3 is TGTGCCAGCAGCTTAGGAAGGGGTGAAGGCTACGAGCAGTACTTC.

This clonotype was counted once. The junction departs from germline at one end; a sequencing error may be responsible. The chain couples TRBV13 to TRBJ2-5; a possible D gene is TRBD2 (5 bases). The CDR3 covers 12 residues. The germline V gene encodes CDR1 PRHDT and CDR2 FYEKMQ (reference sequence). CDR3 coding DNA: TGTGCCAGCGGCTTAGGGAGAGAGACCCAGTACTTC. Amino acid sequence: CASGLGRETQYF.

This chain joins TRBV12-5 and TRBJ1-6, with 7 positions matching TRBD1. The CDR3 extends over 16 amino acids. Germline trimming cut 4 bases from V and 6 bases from J; bases unmatched to any gene: 9. CDR1 LGHNT and CDR2 FRNRAP come from the germline V gene. CDR3 region: CASGWVQGRGNSPLHF. In DNA, the CDR3 is TGTGCTAGTGGTTGGGTACAGGGGAGAGGTAATTCACCCCTCCACTTT.